This entry lists 7 T cell receptor beta chains sequenced from one sample in a study of T cell responses to AZD1222 COVID-19 vaccine. The method was immunoSEQ multiplex PCR; TCRdb's version includes in-frame clones alone and lacks a portion of them. The data contain some 140,000 clones, roughly nine tenths of them singletons. The starting material was peripheral blood, obtained on day 0 of AZD1222 vaccination. These receptors were collected from an adult in good health.

The CDR3 DNA reads TGTGCCAGCAGTTACTACTACGAGCAGTACTTC. Amino acids: CASSYYYEQYF. J is TRBJ2-7 and V is TRBV6-5; D remains unclear. Germline assignment: CDR1 MNHEY and CDR2 SVGAGI. Trimming cost V 1 base and J 3 bases, with 1 base left between them. The CDR3 contains 11 residues.

The rearrangement joins TRBV7-2 to TRBJ2-1; D unresolved. The CDR3 has 15 amino acids. V lost 1 base to trimming and J lost 5 bases, with 12 bases between them. CDR1 and CDR2 from the germline V gene are SGHTA and FQGNSA. The CDR3 sequence is CASSLDSLRNNEQFF. Here the CDR3 DNA reads TGTGCCAGCAGCTTAGACTCCCTAAGGAACAATGAGCAGTTCTTC.

In this sample, this clone turned up a few times. The rearrangement uses TRBV2 and TRBJ2-5; 7 bases fit TRBD2. V lost 7 bases and J lost 5; bases outside the gene matches: 13. The germline gives CDR1 SNHLY, CDR2 FYNNEI. The CDR3 totals 15 residues. The CDR3 nucleotides are TGTGCCAGCAACCCTGGGACTATGTGGGGGGAGACCCAGTACTTC. It translates to CASNPGTMWGETQYF.

This chain connects TRBV19 to TRBJ1-2, with 9 nucleotides matching TRBD1. The J segment lost 10 bases and the V segment lost 6 bases, leaving 9 bases of the junction unmatched. CDR1 LNHDA and CDR2 SQIVND come from the germline V gene (reference sequence). This CDR3 comprises 13 residues. The CDR3 DNA sequence: TGTGCCAGTAGATCCGGGGGACAGGGAAACTACACCTTC. It is translated as CASRSGGQGNYTF. The whole variable domain, filled in from reference TRBV19 and TRBJ1-2, reads DGGITQSPKYLFRKEGQNVTLSCEQNLNHDAMYWYRQDPGQGLRLIYYSQIVNDFQKGDIAEGYSVSREKKESFPLTVTSAQKNPTAFYLCASRSGGQGNYTFGSGTRLTVV.

The V call is TRBV5-1, the J call TRBJ2-1; 8 bases are shared with TRBD2. There are 15 residues in the CDR3. V lost 0 bases and J lost 2; bases outside the gene matches: 1. Germline loops: CDR1 SGHRS, CDR2 YFSETQ. CDR3 sequence reads: CASSLGAGAYNEQFF. The CDR3 nucleotides are TGCGCCAGCAGCTTGGGAGCGGGGGCCTACAATGAGCAGTTCTTC.

The gene calls are TRBV3-1 (or the pseudogene TRBV3-2) and TRBJ1-6; 7 positions agree with TRBD1. V shed 1 base and J 7 bases; nucleotides not matched to a gene: 4. The CDR3 runs to 15 residues. In germline, CDR1 is LGHDT, CDR2 YNNKEL (reference sequence). This CDR3 is CASSQGDRTNSPLHF. The DNA for the CDR3 is TGTGCCAGCAGCCAAGGGGACAGAACAAATTCACCCCTCCACTTT.

In its sample, this clone was seen once. CDR3 DNA: TGTGCCAGCAGCCAGCCCGGGACCTCTGGAAACACCATATATTTT. It encodes CASSQPGTSGNTIYF. The chain recombines TRBV7-8 with TRBJ1-3, with D possibly matching TRBD1 (5 bases). Deletions cut 5 bases from V and 0 bases from J, with 11 bases between. CDR1 is SGHVS, CDR2 FQNEAQ, per germline. The CDR3 length is 15 residues.